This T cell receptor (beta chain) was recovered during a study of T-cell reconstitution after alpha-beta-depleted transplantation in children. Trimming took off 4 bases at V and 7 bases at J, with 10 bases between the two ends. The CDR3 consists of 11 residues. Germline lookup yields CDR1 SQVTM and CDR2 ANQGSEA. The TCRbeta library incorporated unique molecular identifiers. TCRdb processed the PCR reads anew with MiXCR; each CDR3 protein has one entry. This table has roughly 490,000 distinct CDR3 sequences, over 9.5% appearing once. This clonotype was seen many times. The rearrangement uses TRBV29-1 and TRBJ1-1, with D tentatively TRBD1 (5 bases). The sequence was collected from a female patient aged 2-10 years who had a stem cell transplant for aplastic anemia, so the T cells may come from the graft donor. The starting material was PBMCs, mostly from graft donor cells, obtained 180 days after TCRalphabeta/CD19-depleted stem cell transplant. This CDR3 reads CSVVGGVEAFF. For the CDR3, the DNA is TGCAGCGTTGTGGGGGGAGTTGAAGCTTTCTTT.